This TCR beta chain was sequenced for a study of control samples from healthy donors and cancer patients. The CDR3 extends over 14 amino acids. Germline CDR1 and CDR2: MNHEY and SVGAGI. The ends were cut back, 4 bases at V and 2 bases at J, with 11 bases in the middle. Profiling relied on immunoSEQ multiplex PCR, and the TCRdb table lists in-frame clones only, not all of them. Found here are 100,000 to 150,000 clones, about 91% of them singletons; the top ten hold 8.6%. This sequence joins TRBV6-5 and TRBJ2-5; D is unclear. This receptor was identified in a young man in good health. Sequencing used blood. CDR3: CASSWVTRQETQYF. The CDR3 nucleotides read TGTGCCAGCAGTTGGGTAACCCGACAAGAGACCCAGTACTTC.